This TCR beta chain was identified during a study of T-cell reconstitution after alpha-beta-depleted transplantation in children. Whole-study findings and limits: Once a year had passed after transplant, T-cell counts and diversity came mostly from newly produced T cells. Expanded graft clones, several hundred of them, were reportedly the source of alpha-beta T cells about two months after transplant. Some patients owed their high day-60 TCRbeta diversity to surviving recipient T cells and thymic progenitors.

Unique molecular identifiers were incorporated into the prepared TCRbeta library. TCRdb independently ran MiXCR on the PCR reads; one entry per CDR3 protein. The table includes approximately 290,000 distinct CDR3 sequences, 11% detected once. This clonotype was counted at least ten times. The antigen is not known. V shed 6 bases and J shed 7 bases, with 13 bases lying between them. The CDR3 runs 13 residues. This clonotype was sampled from a male patient between 2 and 15 years old who had a stem cell transplant for chronic granulomatous disease, so the T cells may come from the graft donor. V usage is TRBV12-3 or TRBV12-4 and J usage is TRBJ2-1; possibly TRBD1 or TRBD2 for D (6 bases each). Sequenced material: peripheral blood, taken 180 days after TCRalphabeta/CD19-depleted stem cell transplant. The CDR3 loop is CASSPGALNEQFF. The CDR3 coding sequence is TGTGCCAGCAGCCCGGGGGCCTTGAATGAGCAGTTCTTC.